Listed below are T cell receptor beta chains from one sample, sequenced in a study of regulatory T cells in long-lasting Graves disease. TCRdb reprocessed the multiplex PCR reads via MiXCR and lists one record per CDR3 protein. The sample lists approximately 470,000 distinct CDR3 sequences, less than 25% occurring once. The material sequenced was peripheral blood mononuclear cells (PBMCs), taken when the disease was refractory, from a patient treated with antithyroid drugs. The receptors here all came from a female donor with Graves disease. Each CDR3 is given with its conserved first and last residue. The D gene is left open where the match is weak. Size tells how often a clone was seen (once, few, many) or the class of an expanded clone, and some rows leave it out.

TRBJ2-1 | few | TRBD1 | TRBV24-1 | TGTGCCACCAGTGAACCCGGGACAGGGGGAGGTGAGCAGTTCTTC | CATSEPGTGGGEQFF
TRBJ2-4 | many | NA | TRBV2 | TGTGCCAGCAGGGAGGCAGGGTTTGAGGCCAAAAACATTCAGTACTTC | CASREAGFEAKNIQYF
TRBJ1-3 | many | NA | TRBV12-3/TRBV12-4 | TGTGCCAGCAGCCAAGGAGTCTCTGGAAACACCATATATTTT | CASSQGVSGNTIYF
TRBJ2-4 | few | TRBD2 | TRBV5-6 | TGTGCCAGCAGCTTGGGACTAGCGGGAGGGAACATTCAGTACTTC | CASSLGLAGGNIQYF
TRBJ2-5 | NA | NA | TRBV7-9 | TGTGCCAGCAGCAATGGGGCACTAGGTGACGAGACCCAGTACTTC | CASSNGALGDETQYF
TRBJ2-7 | many | NA | TRBV7-2 | TGTGCCAGCAGCCAGGACTCGCTGTCCTACGAGCAGTACTTC | CASSQDSLSYEQYF
TRBJ2-2 | many | NA | TRBV24-1 | TGTGCCACCAGGAACAGCGACTACGGGGAGCTGTTTTTT | CATRNSDYGELFF
TRBJ2-7 | NA | TRBD1 | TRBV30 | TGTGCCTGGAGTCGGGGGACAGGGCTCAACGAGCAGTACTTC | CAWSRGTGLNEQYF
TRBJ1-5 | many | NA | TRBV12-3/TRBV12-4 | TGTGCCAGCAGCGCTGATAGCAATCAGCCCCAGCATTTT | CASSADSNQPQHF
TRBJ1-1 | many | NA | TRBV7-2 | TGTGCCAGCAGCCCTCAGACAGCTATGAACACTGAAGCTTTCTTT | CASSPQTAMNTEAFF
TRBJ2-2 | few | NA | TRBV5-4 | TGTGCCAGCAGCCCCGGTCCGGGAACCAACACCGGGGAGCTGTTTTTT | CASSPGPGTNTGELFF
TRBJ2-5 | few | NA | TRBV9 | TGTGCCAGCAGCGTAGGCTCAGCCAGGGACCAAGAGACCCAGTACTTC | CASSVGSARDQETQYF
TRBJ2-5 | many | NA | TRBV28 | TGTGCCAGCAGACCCACCGGGACGGAGTACCAAGAGACCCAGTACTTC | CASRPTGTEYQETQYF
TRBJ2-5 | NA | NA | TRBV12-3/TRBV12-4 | TGTGCCAGCAGTGAAGCGCGGGGCCTGGGGAGGGAGACCCAGTACTTC | CASSEARGLGRETQYF
TRBJ1-2 | many | NA | TRBV28 | TGTGCCAGCAGTACAAGGAACTATGGCTACACCTTC | CASSTRNYGYTF
TRBJ2-2 | many | NA | TRBV19 | TGTGCCAGTAGTATAGGACTGAACACCGGGGAGCTGTTTTTT | CASSIGLNTGELFF
TRBJ1-1 | many | TRBD1 | TRBV28 | TGTGCCAGCAATTCCGGGACTGTAACATTGTGGGGACAGGGAATGAACACTGAAGCTTTCTTT | CASNSGTVTLWGQGMNTEAFF
TRBJ1-1 | NA | NA | TRBV6-2/TRBV6-3 | TGTGCCAGCAGTTACTATAACCCGGACACACGGAACACTGAAGCTTTCTTT | CASSYYNPDTRNTEAFF
TRBJ1-1 | NA | NA | TRBV6-2/TRBV6-3 | TGTGCCAGCAGCTACAGGGCGACAGGACACACTGAAGCTTTCTTT | CASSYRATGHTEAFF
TRBJ1-6 | many | NA | TRBV28 | TGTGCCAGCAGCTCCGGGGCGGAGGCCCTCCACTTT | CASSSGAEALHF
TRBJ1-1 | few | NA | TRBV11-2 | TGTGCCAGCAGCCCCTATTCTCCTGGGGGGGGCAGCTTTGGGTACACTGAAGCTTTCTTT | CASSPYSPGGGSFGYTEAFF
TRBJ1-5 | few | NA | TRBV27 | TGTGCCAGCACCTCCCTTCCCCAATTCTGTCAGCCCCAGCATTTT | CASTSLPQFCQPQHF
TRBJ2-5 | few | TRBD2 | TRBV7-9 | TGTGCCAGCAGCTTTGTCGGGAGGGCCGAGACCCAGTACTTC | CASSFVGRAETQYF
TRBJ2-7 | NA | TRBD2 | TRBV14 | TGTGCCAGCAGCCGTAGCGGGATAACCTACGAGCAGTACTTC | CASSRSGITYEQYF
TRBJ1-1 | few | NA | TRBV14 | TGTGCCAGCAGCCAATGGACAGCCATGAACACTGAAGCTTTCTTT | CASSQWTAMNTEAFF
TRBJ2-2 | many | NA | TRBV3-1 | TGTGCCAGCAGCCAAGATTGGGCTAGCTGGGACACCGGGGAGCTGTTTTTT | CASSQDWASWDTGELFF
TRBJ1-1 | many | NA | TRBV6-1 | TGTGCCAGCAGTGAGACCCGGATGAACACTGAAGCTTTCTTT | CASSETRMNTEAFF
TRBJ2-3 | few | TRBD2 | TRBV2 | TGTGCCAGCAGTGAAGGGACTAGCGGGAAAGACACAGATACGCAGTATTTT | CASSEGTSGKDTDTQYF
TRBJ1-2 | many | TRBD1 | TRBV12-3/TRBV12-4 | TGTGCCAGCAGTTCCACGGGACAGGGAACCTCCACCTTC | CASSSTGQGTSTF
TRBJ2-7 | many | NA | TRBV2 | TGTGCCAGCAGTGAGAGAATATACGAGCAGTACTTC | CASSERIYEQYF
TRBJ2-1 | few | TRBD2 | TRBV12-3/TRBV12-4 | TGTGCCAGCAGTTTAGCGCAGTTGGGTAGCGGGAGGGTCAATGAGCAGTTCTTC | CASSLAQLGSGRVNEQFF
TRBJ1-6 | NA | NA | TRBV5-1 | TGCGCCAGCAGCTCCACGGGGTCCCCTTCACCCCTCCACTTT | CASSSTGSPSPLHF
TRBJ1-5 | many | NA | TRBV12-3/TRBV12-4 | TGTGCCAGCAGTGGACAAAATCAGCCCCAGCATTTT | CASSGQNQPQHF
TRBJ2-7 | NA | TRBD2 | TRBV7-8 | TGTGCCAGCAGCAAGAGGCGTGACGGGAGGGCCGACGAGCGGTACTTC | CASSKRRDGRADERYF
TRBJ2-1 | NA | TRBD2 | TRBV6-2/TRBV6-3 | TGTGCCAGCAGTTACTCGATCGGCGGGGGTTTCTCCTACAATGAGCAGTTCTTC | CASSYSIGGGFSYNEQFF
TRBJ2-7 | many | NA | TRBV12-3/TRBV12-4 | TGTGCCAGCAGTCTCCGATGGGTCTCCTACGAGCAGTACTTC | CASSLRWVSYEQYF
TRBJ2-7 | NA | NA | TRBV7-8 | TGTGCCAGCAGCTTAGGACGGATCCCCTCCTACGAGCAGTACTTC | CASSLGRIPSYEQYF
TRBJ2-2 | few | NA | TRBV19 | TGTGCCAGTAGTATAGTGGCAATTAACACCGGGGAGCTGTTTTTT | CASSIVAINTGELFF
TRBJ1-3 | few | NA | TRBV14 | TGTGCCAGCAGCCTCAGGGCCTTCCGGGGAAACACCATATATTTT | CASSLRAFRGNTIYF
TRBJ1-5 | NA | NA | TRBV7-2 | TGTGCCAGCAGCTTACTTCGGGGTCCCTCTCAGCCCCAGCATTTT | CASSLLRGPSQPQHF
TRBJ2-7 | many | NA | TRBV6-1 | TGTGCCAGCAGTGATTGGCAGGGAAGCTCCTACGAGCAGTACTTC | CASSDWQGSSYEQYF
TRBJ2-7 | few | NA | TRBV20-1 | TGCAGTGCTAAGATGATCAAGTCGGGCCACGAGCAGTACTTC | CSAKMIKSGHEQYF
TRBJ2-7 | many | NA | TRBV12-3/TRBV12-4 | TGTGCCAGCAGTTTCGAAGTGGACTACTACGAGCAGTACTTC | CASSFEVDYYEQYF
TRBJ2-1 | NA | TRBD2 | TRBV27 | TGTGCCAGCAGTTTATTAGCGACTAGCGGGAGTGATTACAATGAGCAGTTCTTC | CASSLLATSGSDYNEQFF
TRBJ2-6 | NA | NA | TRBV28 | TGTGCCAGCAGTCCATCCCAGGTGTGGAGCCTCTCTGGGGCCAACGTCCTGACTTTC | CASSPSQVWSLSGANVLTF
TRBJ2-5 | many | NA | TRBV29-1 | TGCAGCGCACTACTTGGGAGGCAAGAGACCCAGTACTTC | CSALLGRQETQYF
TRBJ1-2 | few | NA | TRBV4-1 | TGCGCCAGCAGCCTCTCGACTGGACAGCTAGATGGCTACACCTTC | CASSLSTGQLDGYTF
TRBJ2-7 | NA | NA | TRBV27 | TGTGCCAGCGGTCACCCCGGGATCTCCTACGAGCAGTACTTC | CASGHPGISYEQYF